This T cell receptor (beta chain) came from a study of T cells in Graves' hyperthyroidism and ophthalmopathy. Study information: Peripheral blood was taken when the disease was first diagnosed, before any treatment began.

Deletions cut 0 bases from V and 7 bases from J, with 13 bases between. Germline CDR1 is LGHNA and CDR2 is YNFKEQ. This CDR3 has 15 amino acids. Study-level findings and limits: Most clonotypes that expanded in the thyroid above 0.001 also showed up in blood.

RNA transcripts provided the source from which TCR beta CDR3 regions were amplified. HTBI primers were the set used in a first-round RT-PCR of the TCR CDR3. TCRdb reprocessed the multiplex PCR reads via MiXCR and lists one record per CDR3 protein. The sample records over 350,000 distinct CDR3 sequences, roughly 15% being singletons. In regard to this clonotype: The antigen remains unidentified.

This TCR derives from a man between 18 and 29 years old with Graves' ophthalmopathy. The rearrangement uses TRBV4-2 and TRBJ2-1, with a weak D call TRBD1 (5 bases). The specimen was blood. This CDR3 is CASSQEPQGRNEQFF. Written as DNA, the CDR3 is TGTGCCAGCAGCCAAGAACCCCAGGGTCGGAATGAGCAGTTCTTC.